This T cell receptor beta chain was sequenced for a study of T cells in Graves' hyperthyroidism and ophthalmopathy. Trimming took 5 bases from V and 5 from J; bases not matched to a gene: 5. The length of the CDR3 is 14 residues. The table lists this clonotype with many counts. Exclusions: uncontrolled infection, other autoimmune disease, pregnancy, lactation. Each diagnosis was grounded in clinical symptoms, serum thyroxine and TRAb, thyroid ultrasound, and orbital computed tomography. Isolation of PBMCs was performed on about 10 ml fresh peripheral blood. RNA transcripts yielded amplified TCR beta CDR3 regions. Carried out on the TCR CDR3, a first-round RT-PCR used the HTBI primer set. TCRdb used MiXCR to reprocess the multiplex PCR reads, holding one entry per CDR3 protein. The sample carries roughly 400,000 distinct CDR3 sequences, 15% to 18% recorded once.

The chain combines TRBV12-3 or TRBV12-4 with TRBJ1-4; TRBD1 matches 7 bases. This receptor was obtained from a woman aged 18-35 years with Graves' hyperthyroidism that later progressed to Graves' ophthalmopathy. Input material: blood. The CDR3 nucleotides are TGTGCCAGCAGTACGGGACAGAGGAATGAAAAACTGTTTTTT. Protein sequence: CASSTGQRNEKLFF.